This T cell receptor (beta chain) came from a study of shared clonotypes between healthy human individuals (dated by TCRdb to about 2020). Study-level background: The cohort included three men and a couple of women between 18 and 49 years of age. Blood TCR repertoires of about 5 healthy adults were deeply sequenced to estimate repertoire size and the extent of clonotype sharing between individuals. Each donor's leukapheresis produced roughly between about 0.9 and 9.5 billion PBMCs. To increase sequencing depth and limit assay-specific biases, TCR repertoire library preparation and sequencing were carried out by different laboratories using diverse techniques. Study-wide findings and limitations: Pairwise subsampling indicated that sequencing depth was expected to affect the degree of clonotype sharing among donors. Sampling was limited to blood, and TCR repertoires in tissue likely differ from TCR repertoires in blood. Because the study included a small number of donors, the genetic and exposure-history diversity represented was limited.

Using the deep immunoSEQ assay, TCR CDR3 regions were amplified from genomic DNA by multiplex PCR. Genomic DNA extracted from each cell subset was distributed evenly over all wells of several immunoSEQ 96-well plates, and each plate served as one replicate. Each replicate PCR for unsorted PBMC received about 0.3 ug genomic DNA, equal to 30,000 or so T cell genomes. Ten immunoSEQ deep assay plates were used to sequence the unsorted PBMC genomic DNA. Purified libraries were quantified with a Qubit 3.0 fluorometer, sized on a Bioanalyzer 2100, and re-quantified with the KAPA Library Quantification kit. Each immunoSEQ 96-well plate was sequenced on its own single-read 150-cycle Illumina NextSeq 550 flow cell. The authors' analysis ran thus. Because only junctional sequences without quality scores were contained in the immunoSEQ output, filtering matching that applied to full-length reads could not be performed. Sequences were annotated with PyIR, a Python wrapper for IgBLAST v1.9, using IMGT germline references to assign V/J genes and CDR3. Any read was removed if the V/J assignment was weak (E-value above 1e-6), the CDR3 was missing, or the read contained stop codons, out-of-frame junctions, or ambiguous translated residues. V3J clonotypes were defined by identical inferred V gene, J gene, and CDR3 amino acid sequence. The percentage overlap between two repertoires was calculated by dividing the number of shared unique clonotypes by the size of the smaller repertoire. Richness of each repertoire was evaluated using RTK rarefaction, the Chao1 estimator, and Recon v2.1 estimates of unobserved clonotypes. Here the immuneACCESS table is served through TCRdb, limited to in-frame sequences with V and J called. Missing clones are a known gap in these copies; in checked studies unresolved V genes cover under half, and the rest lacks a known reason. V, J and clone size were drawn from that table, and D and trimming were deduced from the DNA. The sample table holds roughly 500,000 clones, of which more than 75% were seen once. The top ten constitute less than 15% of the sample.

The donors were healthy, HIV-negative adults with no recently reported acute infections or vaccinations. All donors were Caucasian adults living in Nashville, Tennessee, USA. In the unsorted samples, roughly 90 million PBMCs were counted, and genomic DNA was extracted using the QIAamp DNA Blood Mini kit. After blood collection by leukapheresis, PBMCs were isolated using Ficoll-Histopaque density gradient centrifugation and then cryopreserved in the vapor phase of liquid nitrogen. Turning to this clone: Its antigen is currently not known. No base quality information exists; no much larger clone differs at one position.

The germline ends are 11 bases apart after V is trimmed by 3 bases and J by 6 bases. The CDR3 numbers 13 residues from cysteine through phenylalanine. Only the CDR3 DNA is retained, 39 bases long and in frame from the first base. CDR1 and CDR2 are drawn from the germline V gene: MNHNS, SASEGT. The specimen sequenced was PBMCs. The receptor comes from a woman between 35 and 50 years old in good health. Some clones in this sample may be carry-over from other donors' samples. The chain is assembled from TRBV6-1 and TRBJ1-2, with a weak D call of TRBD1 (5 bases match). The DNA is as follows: TGTGCCAGCAGTGACAGGGAAGGGGATGGCTACACCTTC. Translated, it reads CASSDREGDGYTF.